Each of the 9 T cell receptor beta chains below was sequenced from the same sample in a study of blood T cell repertoires in COVID-19. Method: immunoSEQ multiplex PCR; TCRdb's copy keeps in-frame clones and lacks some. The sample lists 150,000 to 160,000 clones, approximately 91% occurring once. The sample was peripheral blood. Receptors originate from a woman between 65 and 79 years old with acute or convalescent COVID-19.

This chain connects TRBV29-1 to TRBJ1-2, with a possible D match to TRBD1 (5 bases). V lost 5 bases and J lost 7, with 8 bases in between. CDR3 length: 10 residues. Germline lookup yields CDR1 SQVTM and CDR2 ANQGSEA. The CDR3 DNA is TGCAGCGTTCTAGGGGCTGGCTACACCTTC. This gives the protein CSVLGAGYTF.

The chain links TRBV5-4 to TRBJ2-1; 8 bases are a match to TRBD2. Germline V gives CDR1 SGHNT, CDR2 YYREEE (reference sequence). The V gene end was trimmed by 2 bases and the J gene end by 3 bases; junction bases not matched to a gene: 4. The CDR3 covers 15 residues. CDR3 region: CASSFSGEIYNEQFF. The CDR3 nucleotides read TGTGCCAGCAGCTTTAGCGGGGAGATCTACAATGAGCAGTTCTTC.

This clone was detected a few times. V gene TRBV7-2 combines with J gene TRBJ1-6, with no clear D. Between the trimmed V and J ends, which lost 5 bases and 7 bases, there was a span of 21 bases. Germline V CDR1 and CDR2: SGHTA, FQGNSA. The CDR3 loop spans 17 amino acids. The CDR3 DNA reads TGTGCCAGCAGCGGAGTCGGGGTCTTGCCGAAGAATTCACCCCTCCACTTT. As protein: CASSGVGVLPKNSPLHF.

This clone was found once. The chain carries TRBV30 and TRBJ1-5; D unclear. This CDR3 contains 13 residues. The V gene lost 2 bases and the J gene lost 5 bases, with 10 bases spanning the gap. The germline gives CDR1 GTSNPN, CDR2 SVGIG (reference sequence). CDR3 sequence (DNA): TGTGCCTGGAGTACGGGTAGTCATCAGCCCCAGCATTTT. As protein: CAWSTGSHQPQHF.

This clone has a handful of counts. The chain couples TRBV18 to TRBJ1-3; no clear D gene. Trimming took 6 bases from V and 0 from J, leaving 18 bases between them. Looked up from germline, CDR1 is KGHSH and CDR2 is LQKENI. The CDR3 has 17 amino acids. In DNA form, the CDR3 reads TGTGCCAGCTCCCCTCACGCTCCGGGATCCTCTGGAAACACCATATATTTT. Amino acids: CASSPHAPGSSGNTIYF.

The genes are TRBV7-6 and TRBJ2-7; the match to TRBD1 covers 8 bases. Germline CDR1 reads SGHVS; CDR2 reads FNYEAQ. The CDR3 spans 13 residues. J gave up 2 bases and V 6 bases, and 3 bases lay outside the gene matches. CDR3 DNA sequence: TGTGCCAGCAGTGTGGGACAGGCCTACGAGCAGTACTTC. It yields the protein CASSVGQAYEQYF.

This clone was recorded a few times. The V gene is TRBV9, the J gene TRBJ1-2, with TRBD1 identical over 8 bases. This CDR3 is built from 14 residues. Germline V gives CDR1 SGDLS, CDR2 YYNGEE. V trimming: 4 bases; J trimming: 2 bases; junction bases outside the gene matches: 4. This CDR3 reads CASSSRQGNYGYTF. CDR3 coding DNA: TGTGCCAGCAGCTCCAGACAGGGGAACTATGGCTACACCTTC.

The chain couples TRBV7-8 to TRBJ1-5; 10 bases are shared with TRBD1. The length of the CDR3 is 16 residues. Trimming removed 1 base from V and 5 bases from J; junction bases left unmatched: 5. Germline CDR1 SGHVS, CDR2 FQNEAQ. The CDR3, as DNA: TGTGCCAGCAGCTTAGTTAAGGGACAGGGGCATCAGCCCCAGCATTTT. Amino acids: CASSLVKGQGHQPQHF.

The chain links TRBV30 to TRBJ1-2; D unresolved. V dropped 0 bases and J dropped 4 bases, with 12 bases sitting between them. The CDR3 loop spans 14 amino acids. The germline CDR1 and CDR2 sequences are GTSNPN and SVGIG (reference sequence). The CDR3 nucleotides read TGTGCCTGGAGTGTACCCAGGTCAGGCTATGGCTACACCTTC. It yields the protein CAWSVPRSGYGYTF.